The sequence of this T cell receptor beta chain was determined in a study of blood T cell repertoires in COVID-19. Across the study: Material from acute and convalescent COVID-19 was sourced from the United States, Italy and Spain.

This clone appeared a few times. Source study methods: Estimates of nucleated cell counts were drawn from the amplification of reference gene primers. Some clones are missing from TCRdb's copy, which holds only in-frame ones; the method was immunoSEQ multiplex PCR. V and J calls and clone size are given by that table; D and trimming were obtained from the DNA. The sample has 650,000 to 800,000 clones; 85% to 90% are singletons. Germline V gives CDR1 SGHRS, CDR2 YFSETQ. V was shortened by 0 bases and J by 8 bases, with 12 bases between the two germline ends. CDR3 size: 15 residues. The clonotype was recovered from a woman aged 18-35 years with acute or convalescent COVID-19. The V and J genes are TRBV5-1 and TRBJ1-6; D is unclear. The sample consisted of peripheral blood. The CDR3 is CASSLGQALYSPLHF. CDR3 DNA sequence: TGCGCCAGCAGCTTGGGGCAGGCCCTTTATTCACCCCTCCACTTT.